Presented here are 24 T cell receptor beta chains from one specimen sequenced in a study of PD-L1 blockade in urothelial cancer. Method: immunoSEQ multiplex PCR; TCRdb's copy keeps in-frame clones and lacks some. This sample has around 100,000 clones, with around 87% found just once. This sample's time point: pretreatment peripheral blood. Sequences were derived from PBMCs, sampled around atezolizumab (anti-PD-L1) treatment. All receptors come from a man in his fifties or sixties with urothelial cancer.

CDR3 sequence reads: CASSYSTGNTIYF. In nucleotides, the CDR3 is TGTGCCAGCAGTTACTCCACTGGAAACACCATATATTTT. V usage is TRBV6-5 and J usage is TRBJ1-3, with no clear D. V lost 0 bases, J lost 2 bases, and 2 bases lay in between. The CDR3 sequence is 13 residues long. Germline loops: CDR1 MNHEY, CDR2 SVGAGI.

The chain has TRBV4-1 and TRBJ1-4; D is uncertain. V shed 0 bases and J shed 4 bases, with 12 bases lying between them. The CDR3 sequence is 16 residues long. In germline, CDR1 is MGHRA, CDR2 YSYEKL. The CDR3 spells CASSQERRGFNEKLFF. CDR3 coding DNA: TGCGCCAGCAGCCAAGAACGACGGGGATTTAATGAAAAACTGTTTTTT.

The rearrangement joins TRBV19 to TRBJ2-7, with 9 positions matching TRBD2. With 0 bases clipped from V and 3 bases from J, the junction kept 3 bases outside the gene matches. The CDR3 is 15 residues long. Per the germline V gene, CDR1 is LNHDA and CDR2 is SQIVND (reference sequence). The CDR3: CASSIDGTSFYEQYF. The CDR3 DNA reads TGTGCCAGTAGTATAGATGGGACTAGCTTCTACGAGCAGTACTTC.

The rearrangement joins TRBV6-6 to TRBJ2-1, with D unresolved. V shed 0 bases and J shed 2 bases, with 5 bases lying between them. Germline V gives CDR1 MNHNY, CDR2 SVGAGI (reference sequence). The CDR3 covers 14 residues. The CDR3 here is CASSYSSPYNEQFF. CDR3 in DNA: TGTGCCAGCAGTTACTCGAGCCCCTACAATGAGCAGTTCTTC.

The chain recombines TRBV9 with TRBJ1-6; weak D call: TRBD1 (6 bases). This CDR3 region has 13 residues. Trimming shortened V by 7 bases and J by 7 bases, and 12 bases separated the two germline ends. The V gene's germline CDR1 is SGDLS and CDR2 YYNGEE. Written as DNA, the CDR3 is TGTGCCAGCGGGCCAGGGGCGAATTCACCCCTCCACTTT. It specifies CASGPGANSPLHF.

The rearrangement links TRBV6-1 to TRBJ1-2; D gene ambiguous. From germline, CDR1 is MNHNS and CDR2 SASEGT. Trimming removed 6 bases at V and 4 bases at J, with 18 bases between. The CDR3 has 15 residues. CDR3 sequence (DNA): TGTGCCAGCAGGCCGGCTCGGCGCGACTCCTATGGCTACACCTTC. Translating it yields CASRPARRDSYGYTF.

CDR3 DNA sequence: TGCGCCAGCAGCCAAGATTGTAGAAGGCTAGCGGGAGAAGACTGTACGCAGTATTTT. Protein sequence: CASSQDCRRLAGEDCTQYF. The chain has TRBV4-1 and TRBJ2-3, with TRBD2 matching 10 bases. J was trimmed by 8 bases and V by 0 bases; bases with no gene match: 17. The CDR3 loop spans 19 amino acids. Germline V gene lookup returns CDR1 MGHRA and CDR2 YSYEKL.

The rearrangement links TRBV18 to TRBJ2-3; no reliable D call. The CDR3 length is 14 residues. Germline lookup yields CDR1 KGHSH and CDR2 LQKENI. V shed 10 bases and J shed 13 bases, with 27 bases lying between them. This CDR3 is CATTSNLDNPQEYF. In DNA form, the CDR3 reads TGTGCCACCACAAGTAACCTCGACAACCCCCAAGAGTATTTT.

This chain connects TRBV5-6 to TRBJ2-5; TRBD2 agrees at 12 bases. The CDR3 is 14 residues long. Germline CDR1 is SGHDT and CDR2 is YYEEEE. With V trimmed by 6 bases and J by 4 bases, 4 bases remained unmatched. CDR3 in DNA: TGTGCCAGCACGAGACTAGCGGGAGCAGAGACCCAGTACTTC. Protein sequence: CASTRLAGAETQYF.

V usage is TRBV7-3 and J usage is TRBJ2-3; TRBD1 agrees at 7 bases. V gave up 6 bases and J gave up 0 bases; unmatched junction bases: 6. This CDR3 has 15 amino acids. Germline CDR1 SGHTA, CDR2 FQGTGA. The CDR3 here is CASSFSRGSTDTQYF. The CDR3 DNA is TGTGCCAGCAGTTTCTCCAGGGGGAGCACAGATACGCAGTATTTT.

The chain combines TRBV7-2 with TRBJ1-5; TRBD1 aligns across 7 bases. J gave up 4 bases and V 2 bases, and 5 bases lay outside the gene matches. The CDR3 loop spans 15 amino acids. CDR1 is SGHTA, CDR2 FQGNSA, per germline. The CDR3 region is CASSLRGQGNQPQHF. In DNA, the CDR3 is TGTGCCAGCAGCTTAAGGGGGCAGGGTAATCAGCCCCAGCATTTT.

This clone was picked up one time. The gene calls are TRBV12-5 and TRBJ2-1, with D perhaps matching TRBD1 (6 bases). Deletions cut 6 bases from V and 0 bases from J, with 12 bases between. CDR3 length: 15 residues. The V gene's germline CDR1 is LGHNT and CDR2 FRNRAP. The CDR3 region is CASGVGQSSYNEQFF. The CDR3, as DNA: TGTGCTAGTGGGGTCGGACAGAGCTCCTACAATGAGCAGTTCTTC.

V and J are TRBV7-2 and TRBJ1-3, with TRBD1 identical over 8 bases. V lost 5 bases, J lost 4 bases, and 13 bases stayed unmatched. The CDR3 is 17 residues long. Germline lookup yields CDR1 SGHTA and CDR2 FQGNSA. In DNA form, the CDR3 reads TGTGCCAGCAGCCAGCGGACAGGGCGGCTGGAAGGAAACACCATATATTTT. This gives the protein CASSQRTGRLEGNTIYF.

This clone was recorded once. V usage is TRBV29-1 and J usage is TRBJ2-2; TRBD1 agrees at 9 bases. V shed 7 bases, J shed 1 base, and the junction held 1 base outside the gene matches. The CDR3 consists of 13 residues. Germline assignment: CDR1 SQVTM and CDR2 ANQGSEA. CDR3 region: CSAGQGNTGELFF. The DNA of the CDR3 is TGCAGCGCGGGACAGGGGAACACCGGGGAGCTGTTTTTT.

This chain connects TRBV4-3 to TRBJ1-4, with 9 bases fitting TRBD1. The junction had 4 bases not matched to a gene; V was cut back by 8 bases and J by 0 bases. This CDR3 has 15 residues. Germline-derived CDR1 and CDR2 are LGHNA and YSLEER. CDR3 DNA: TGCGCCAGCGGACAGGGGTTCGCAACTAATGAAAAACTGTTTTTT. Its translation is CASGQGFATNEKLFF.

The rearrangement uses TRBV28 and TRBJ2-5; 12 nucleotides match TRBD2. The germline CDR1 and CDR2 sequences are MDHEN and SYDVKM. With V trimmed by 5 bases and J by 5 bases, 9 bases remained unmatched. The CDR3 has 16 residues. The DNA for the CDR3 is TGTGCCAGCAGTCTCGGGCCGGGACTAGCGGGCGAGACCCAGTACTTC. Translation gives CASSLGPGLAGETQYF.

The chain carries TRBV29-1 and TRBJ1-4; 7 bases map to TRBD1. The CDR3 extends over 16 amino acids. V lost 0 bases, J lost 7 bases, and 11 bases stayed unmatched. In germline, CDR1 is SQVTM, CDR2 ANQGSEA. The CDR3 loop reads CSVEETLGTVGEKLFF. The CDR3 region has the DNA TGCAGCGTTGAAGAAACCTTGGGGACAGTCGGTGAAAAACTGTTTTTT.

The chain joins TRBV28 to TRBJ2-7; D remains ambiguous. Germline CDR1 is MDHEN and CDR2 is SYDVKM. V dropped 4 bases and J dropped 7 bases, with 14 bases sitting between them. This CDR3 has 13 residues. In nucleotides, the CDR3 is TGTGCCAGCAGTTCGCCCCTTCCCCTAGAGCAGTACTTC. Translating it yields CASSSPLPLEQYF.

This clone was picked up a small number of times. The V and J genes are TRBV11-2 and TRBJ2-3; D may be TRBD2 (5 bases). Trimming shortened V by 5 bases and J by 3 bases, and 15 bases separated the two germline ends. The CDR3 runs 15 residues. Germline values: CDR1 SGHAT, CDR2 FQNNGV. The CDR3 region is CASSPRGAETDTQYF. The CDR3 DNA sequence: TGTGCCAGCAGCCCCCGAGGAGCGGAGACAGATACGCAGTATTTT. The full variable domain, its missing parts supplied by reference TRBV11-2 and TRBJ2-3, is EAGVAQSPRYKIIEKRQSVAFWCNPISGHATLYWYQQILGQGPKLLIQFQNNGVVDDSQLPKDRFSAERLKGVDSTLKIQPAKLEDSAVYLCASSPRGAETDTQYFGPGTRLTVL.

The gene calls are TRBV5-4 and TRBJ2-3, with D unclear. Trimming stripped 3 bases from V and 0 bases from J, with 11 bases between. The CDR3 contains 15 residues. Germline V gene data show CDR1 as SGHNT and CDR2 as YYREEE (reference sequence). DNA for the CDR3: TGTGCCAGCAGCTCCGGGTCCAGCAGCACAGATACGCAGTATTTT. Translation gives CASSSGSSSTDTQYF.

CDR3 sequence (DNA): TGCAGCGTTGAACCCGCCGAGGTCGATACGCAGTATTTT. Its translation is CSVEPAEVDTQYF. The chain uses TRBV29-1 and TRBJ2-3; D call uncertain. Deletions cut 2 bases from V and 6 bases from J, with 12 bases between. CDR1 is SQVTM and CDR2 is ANQGSEA in the germline V gene. The CDR3 spans 13 residues.

This rearrangement joins TRBV7-9 to TRBJ2-7; D unclear. Germline values: CDR1 SEHNR, CDR2 FQNEAQ (reference sequence). V was trimmed by 4 bases and J by 4 bases, leaving 5 bases between them. The length of the CDR3 is 11 residues. CDR3 amino acids: CASSSEYEQYF. The CDR3, as DNA: TGTGCCAGCAGCTCAGAATACGAGCAGTACTTC. Complete variable domain (other parts from reference TRBV7-9 and TRBJ2-7): DTGVSQNPRHKITKRGQNVTFRCDPISEHNRLYWYRQTLGQGPEFLTYFQNEAQLEKSRLLSDRFSAERPKGSFSTLEIQRTEQGDSAMYLCASSSEYEQYFGPGTRLTVT.

V is TRBV7-2 and J is TRBJ2-5; 8 bases fit TRBD1. Germline assignment: CDR1 SGHTA and CDR2 FQGNSA. V was pared by 4 bases and J by 4 bases, with 5 bases of the junction left unmatched. The CDR3 sequence is 14 residues long. CDR3 loop: CASSSQGAGETQYF. The CDR3 DNA is TGTGCCAGCAGCTCCCAGGGGGCAGGAGAGACCCAGTACTTC.

The CDR3 DNA reads TGTGCCAGCAGCTTAAGCGCAAGCTCCTACGAGCAGTACTTC. It specifies CASSLSASSYEQYF. V is TRBV7-3 and J is TRBJ2-7; D gene ambiguous. The length of the CDR3 is 14 residues. V was trimmed by 1 base and J by 0 bases, leaving 7 bases between them. The V gene's germline CDR1 is SGHTA and CDR2 FQGTGA. The complete variable domain, with remaining parts taken from reference TRBV7-3 and TRBJ2-7, reads GAGVSQTPSNKVTEKGKYVELRCDPISGHTALYWYRQSLGQGPEFLIYFQGTGAADDSGLPNDRFFAVRPEGSVSTLKIQRTERGDSAVYLCASSLSASSYEQYFGPGTRLTVT.